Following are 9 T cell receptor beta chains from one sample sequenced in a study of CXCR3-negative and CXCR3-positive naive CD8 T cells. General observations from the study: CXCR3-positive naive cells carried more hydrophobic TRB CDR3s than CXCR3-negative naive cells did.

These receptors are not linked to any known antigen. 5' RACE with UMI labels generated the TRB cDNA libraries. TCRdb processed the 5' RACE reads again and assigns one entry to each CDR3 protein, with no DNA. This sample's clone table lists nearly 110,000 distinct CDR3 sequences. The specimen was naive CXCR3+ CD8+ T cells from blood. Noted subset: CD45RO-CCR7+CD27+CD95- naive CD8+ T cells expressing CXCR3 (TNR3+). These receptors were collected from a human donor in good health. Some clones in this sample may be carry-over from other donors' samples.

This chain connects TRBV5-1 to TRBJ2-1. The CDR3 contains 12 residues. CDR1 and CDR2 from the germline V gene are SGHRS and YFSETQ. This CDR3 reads CASSFGRNEQFF.

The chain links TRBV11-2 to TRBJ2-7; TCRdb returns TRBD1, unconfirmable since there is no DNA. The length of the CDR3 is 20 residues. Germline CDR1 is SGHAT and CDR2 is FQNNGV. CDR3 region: CASSLVLWQGALSSSYEQYF.

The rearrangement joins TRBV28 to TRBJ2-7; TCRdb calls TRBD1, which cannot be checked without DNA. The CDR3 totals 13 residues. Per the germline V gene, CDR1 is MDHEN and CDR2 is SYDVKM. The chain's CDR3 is CASNPPWAYEQYF.

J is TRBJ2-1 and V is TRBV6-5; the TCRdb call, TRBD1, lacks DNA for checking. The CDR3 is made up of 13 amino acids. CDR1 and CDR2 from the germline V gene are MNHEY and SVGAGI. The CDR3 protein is CASQGAGYNEQFF.

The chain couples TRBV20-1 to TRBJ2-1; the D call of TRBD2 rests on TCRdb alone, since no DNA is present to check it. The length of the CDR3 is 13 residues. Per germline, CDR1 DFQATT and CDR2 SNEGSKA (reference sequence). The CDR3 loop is CSARRADYNEHFF.

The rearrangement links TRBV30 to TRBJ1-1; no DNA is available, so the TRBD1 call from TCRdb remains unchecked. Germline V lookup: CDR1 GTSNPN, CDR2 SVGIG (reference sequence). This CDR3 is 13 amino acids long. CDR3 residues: CAWSAGQGGEAFF.

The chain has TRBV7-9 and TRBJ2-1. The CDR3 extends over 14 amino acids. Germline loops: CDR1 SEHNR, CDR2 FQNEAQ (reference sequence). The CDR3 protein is CASSLTSSYNEQFF. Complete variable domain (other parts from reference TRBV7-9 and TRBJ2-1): DTGVSQNPRHKITKRGQNVTFRCDPISEHNRLYWYRQTLGQGPEFLTYFQNEAQLEKSRLLSDRFSAERPKGSFSTLEIQRTEQGDSAMYLCASSLTSSYNEQFFGPGTRLTVL.

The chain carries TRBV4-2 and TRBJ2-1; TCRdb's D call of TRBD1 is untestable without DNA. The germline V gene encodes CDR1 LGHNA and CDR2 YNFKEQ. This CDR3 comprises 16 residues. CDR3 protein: CASSQSQGTVYNEQFF.

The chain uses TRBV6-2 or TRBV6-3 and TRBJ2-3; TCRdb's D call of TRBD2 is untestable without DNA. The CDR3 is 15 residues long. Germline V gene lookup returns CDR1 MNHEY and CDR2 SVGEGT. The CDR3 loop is CASSYSGGVTDTQYF.